Each of the 5 T cell receptor beta chains below was sequenced from the same sample in a study of CXCR3-negative and CXCR3-positive naive CD8 T cells. Preparation of TRB cDNA libraries relied on 5' RACE carrying UMI labels. TCRdb reprocessed the 5' RACE reads, keeping one entry per CDR3 protein, no DNA. This repertoire comprises tens of thousands of distinct CDR3 sequences; its ten largest clones make up under 25%. Sequences were obtained from memory CD8+ T cells from blood. The source is a human donor in good health. Some clones in this sample may be carry-over from other donors' samples.

The rearrangement uses TRBV28 and TRBJ2-5; checking the TCRdb D call of TRBD2 is not possible without DNA. Germline V lookup: CDR1 MDHEN, CDR2 SYDVKM. This CDR3 is 13 amino acids long. The CDR3: CASSLEGGETQYF.

This chain connects TRBV19 to TRBJ2-2; TCRdb picks TRBD1, but there is no DNA to check that call. CDR3 length: 14 residues. Germline V lookup: CDR1 LNHDA, CDR2 SQIVND (reference sequence). Here the CDR3 reads CASSTRPGAGELFF.

CDR3 sequence: CASSLAPALRPYEQYF. The gene calls are TRBV7-2 and TRBJ2-7; TCRdb's assignment of TRBD2 cannot be checked, as there is no DNA. The CDR3 is made up of 16 amino acids. Germline CDR1 and CDR2: SGHTA and FQGNSA.

The rearrangement uses TRBV5-1 and TRBJ2-1; TCRdb lists TRBD2, though no DNA is available to test this call. CDR3 length: 15 amino acids. Germline V gene sequence: CDR1 SGHRS, CDR2 YFSETQ. CDR3 in amino acids: CASSPKRGAPLEQFF. The full variable domain, completed using reference TRBV5-1 and TRBJ2-1, is KAGVTQTPRYLIKTRGQQVTLSCSPISGHRSVSWYQQTPGQGLQFLFEYFSETQRNKGNFPGRFSGRQFSNSRSEMNVSTLELGDSALYLCASSPKRGAPLEQFFGPGTRLTVL.

The V and J genes are TRBV7-8 and TRBJ1-1. The length of the CDR3 is 13 residues. The V gene's germline CDR1 is SGHVS and CDR2 FQNEAQ. This CDR3 reads CASSLEWDTEAFF.